This T cell receptor (beta chain) derives from a study of blood T cell repertoires in COVID-19. Study background: COVID-19 samples collected from the United States, Italy and Spain covered acute and convalescent phases. Nucleic acid was either cDNA or gDNA, and it came from T cells, B-cell-depleted T cells, or PBMCs.

Method: immunoSEQ multiplex PCR; TCRdb's copy keeps in-frame clones and lacks some. The sample shows approximately 270,000 clones, approximately 89% of them seen only once. Looked up from germline, CDR1 is SGHRS and CDR2 is YFSETQ. The CDR3 contains 17 residues. After removal of 0 bases from V and 5 bases from J, the junction contained 12 bases not matched to a gene. Enrollment of patients from Seattle took place during active infection, with longitudinal follow-up. V gene TRBV5-1 combines with J gene TRBJ2-3; 7 nucleotides align to TRBD2. Material for sequencing was peripheral blood. The sequence derives from a woman aged 25-40 years with COVID-19, enrolled during active disease. The CDR3 protein is CASSLGSYRGDLDTQYF. As DNA, the CDR3 is TGCGCCAGCAGCTTGGGGTCGTACCGGGGGGACCTAGATACGCAGTATTTT.